These 18 T cell receptor beta chains share one sample of origin, sequenced in a study of Ad26.COV2.S vaccination and SARS-CoV-2 variants. Produced via immunoSEQ multiplex PCR; TCRdb's table is partial and in-frame only. Among more than 150,000 clones listed, 87% were seen once. Sequenced material: peripheral blood, taken after recovery from COVID-19. These receptors all stem from a human donor who had recovered from COVID-19.

The genes are TRBV6-1 and TRBJ2-1, with D maybe TRBD1 (6 bases). V lost 3 bases, J lost 12 bases, and 21 bases lay in between. Germline V gene lookup returns CDR1 MNHNS and CDR2 SASEGT. This CDR3 contains 15 residues. This CDR3 is CASSEGAAITMRQFF. CDR3 DNA: TGTGCCAGCAGTGAGGGGGCAGCTATTACAATGAGGCAGTTCTTC.

The chain joins TRBV7-9 to TRBJ2-5; D is ambiguous. There are 13 residues in the CDR3. CDR1 is SEHNR, CDR2 FQNEAQ, per germline (reference sequence). V lost 5 bases, J lost 4 bases, and 11 bases lay in between. The CDR3 protein is CASSPRIGETQYF. CDR3 nucleotides: TGTGCCAGCAGCCCACGAATCGGAGAGACCCAGTACTTC.

The chain recombines TRBV12-3 or TRBV12-4 with TRBJ1-1; D not certain. The CDR3 loop spans 13 amino acids. V lost 7 bases and J lost 0, with 9 bases in between. This CDR3 reads CASKAQMNTEAFF. The CDR3 nucleotides are TGTGCCAGCAAGGCACAGATGAACACTGAAGCTTTCTTT.

This chain links TRBV21-1 with TRBJ1-1. TRBV21-1 is termed a pseudogene. This CDR3 contains 15 residues. The CDR3, as DNA: TGTGCCAGCTCAAACGACCCCAGGGGAGGAGCTGAAGCTTTCTTT. Translation: CASSNDPRGGAEAFF.

The chain couples TRBV10-2 to TRBJ1-2; a possible D gene is TRBD1 (6 bases). The CDR3 contains 15 residues. V was pared by 4 bases and J by 2 bases, with 14 bases between. Germline-derived CDR1 and CDR2 are WSHSY and SAAADI. The CDR3 nucleotides read TGCGCCAGCAGTGGGCTCCGAGACAGGAACTATGGCTACACCTTC. It translates to CASSGLRDRNYGYTF.

The chain carries TRBV30 and TRBJ1-2; D gene uncertain. The CDR3 is made up of 16 amino acids. Trimming cost V 2 bases and J 0 bases, with 16 bases left between them. Germline CDR1 and CDR2: GTSNPN and SVGIG (reference sequence). For the CDR3, the DNA is TGTGCCTGGAGTTCATCGGGGATAACTTCTAACTATGGCTACACCTTC. Residues: CAWSSSGITSNYGYTF.

The chain is built from TRBV15 and TRBJ2-3; 11 positions agree with TRBD2. Germline trimming cut 3 bases from V and 5 bases from J; bases unmatched to any gene: 7. Germline V gene sequence: CDR1 LNHNV, CDR2 YYDKDF (reference sequence). The CDR3 has 16 amino acids. The CDR3 is CATSRGLAVEGDTQYF. CDR3 coding DNA: TGTGCCACCAGCAGGGGACTAGCGGTCGAAGGAGATACGCAGTATTTT.

The J gene is TRBJ2-3, the V gene TRBV2; 7 bases are shared with TRBD2. The CDR3 is 12 residues long. With 11 bases clipped from V and 5 bases from J, the junction kept 7 bases outside the gene matches. CDR1 and CDR2 (germline): SNHLY, FYNNEI. In DNA form, the CDR3 reads TGTGCCCGGGGAGGGGAAGTAGATACGCAGTATTTT. This encodes CARGGEVDTQYF.

This sequence joins TRBV28 and TRBJ2-5; 9 bases are a match to TRBD2. Germline CDR1 is MDHEN and CDR2 is SYDVKM. With 5 bases clipped from V and 5 bases from J, the junction kept 12 bases outside the gene matches. This CDR3 contains 16 residues. For the CDR3, the DNA is TGTGCCAGCAGTGATAGCGGGGGTTTAACAGGGGAGACCCAGTACTTC. This gives the protein CASSDSGGLTGETQYF.

The J gene is TRBJ1-3, the V gene TRBV4-1; no clear D gene. V lost 0 bases to trimming and J lost 3 bases, with 9 bases between them. The germline gives CDR1 MGHRA, CDR2 YSYEKL. The CDR3 totals 15 residues. CDR3 DNA: TGCGCCAGCAGCCAAGAAGGAGGCTTTGGAAACACCATATATTTT. This gives the protein CASSQEGGFGNTIYF.

This chain links TRBV2 with TRBJ2-2, with D unclear. Germline loops: CDR1 SNHLY, CDR2 FYNNEI. The germline V and J ends were trimmed by 7 bases and 2 bases, with 11 bases remaining between them. This CDR3 is built from 14 residues. DNA of the CDR3: TGTGCCAGCAATCGTCAGAGAAACACCGGGGAGCTGTTTTTT. It translates to CASNRQRNTGELFF. Drawing the rest from reference TRBV2 and TRBJ2-2, the complete variable domain is EPEVTQTPSHQVTQMGQEVILRCVPISNHLYFYWYRQILGQKVEFLVSFYNNEISEKSEIFDDQFSVERPDGSNFTLKIRSTKLEDSAMYFCASNRQRNTGELFFGEGSRLTVL.

The chain is built from TRBV3-1 (or the pseudogene TRBV3-2) and TRBJ2-7, with D uncertain. The CDR3 has 13 residues. Germline V gene lookup returns CDR1 LGHDT and CDR2 YNNKEL (reference sequence). The V gene lost 0 bases and the J gene lost 6 bases, with 9 bases spanning the gap. The DNA for the CDR3 is TGTGCCAGCAGCCAAGAAAACCGCCCCGAGCAGTACTTC. As protein: CASSQENRPEQYF.

V is TRBV5-1 and J is TRBJ2-1; 11 nucleotides agree with TRBD2. This CDR3 is 17 amino acids long. Trimming cost V 5 bases and J 7 bases; bases outside gene matches: 14. CDR1 and CDR2 (germline): SGHRS, YFSETQ. CDR3 residues: CASRSLVGLAVGNEQFF. CDR3 bases: TGCGCCAGCAGGTCGTTGGTGGGACTAGCGGTGGGTAATGAGCAGTTCTTC.

The CDR3: CASSPDGGETQYF. CDR3 nucleotide sequence: TGTGCCAGCAGCCCCGATGGGGGAGAGACCCAGTACTTC. J is TRBJ2-5 and V is TRBV11-2, with D tentatively TRBD1 or TRBD2 (5 bases each). The V and J ends lost 5 bases and 4 bases respectively, with 11 bases between them. Germline CDR1 and CDR2: SGHAT and FQNNGV. The CDR3 extends over 13 amino acids.

The chain joins TRBV5-6 to TRBJ2-7; 8 positions match TRBD1. The CDR3 covers 16 residues. Germline V gene data show CDR1 as SGHDT and CDR2 as YYEEEE. V was clipped by 5 bases and J by 0 bases; unmatched bases: 10. The DNA for the CDR3 is TGTGCCAGCAGAAACGGGGCAGGGGGCCTCTCCTACGAGCAGTACTTC. The encoded protein is CASRNGAGGLSYEQYF. Drawing the rest from reference TRBV5-6 and TRBJ2-7, the complete variable domain is DAGVTQSPTHLIKTRGQQVTLRCSPKSGHDTVSWYQQALGQGPQFIFQYYEEEERQRGNFPDRFSGHQFPNYSSELNVNALLLGDSALYLCASRNGAGGLSYEQYFGPGTRLTVT.

The chain carries TRBV5-1 and TRBJ1-2; 7 nucleotides line up with TRBD1. The CDR3 loop spans 14 amino acids. The V and J ends lost 7 bases and 0 bases, in that order; junction bases with no gene match: 6. The germline V gene encodes CDR1 SGHRS and CDR2 YFSETQ. The CDR3 DNA follows: TGCGCCAGCGGATCGGGACAGCCTAACTATGGCTACACCTTC. It encodes CASGSGQPNYGYTF. Filled out from reference TRBV5-1 and TRBJ1-2, the complete variable domain reads KAGVTQTPRYLIKTRGQQVTLSCSPISGHRSVSWYQQTPGQGLQFLFEYFSETQRNKGNFPGRFSGRQFSNSRSEMNVSTLELGDSALYLCASGSGQPNYGYTFGSGTRLTVV.

This chain connects TRBV2 to TRBJ1-2; no definite D call. Germline values: CDR1 SNHLY, CDR2 FYNNEI. Trimming stripped 6 bases from V and 7 bases from J, with 15 bases between. CDR3 size: 13 residues. In nucleotides, the CDR3 is TGTGCCAGCAGCCCCCAGGTCGTGACTGGCTACACCTTC. Protein: CASSPQVVTGYTF.

Turning to this clone: Compared with germline, one end of the junction differs, possibly owing to a read error. The CDR3 bases are TGTGCCAGCAGCCCACTTCAGACTCTACACTTC. Protein product: CASSPLQTLHF. J is TRBJ2-7 and V is TRBV11-2; D is uncertain. From germline, CDR1 is SGHAT and CDR2 FQNNGV. The CDR3 has 11 residues.